The T cell receptor (beta chain) described here comes from a study of shared clonotypes between healthy human individuals (dated by TCRdb to the early 2020s). Broadly, across the study: A few men and a couple of women, aged 18 to 49 years, made up the cohort. To increase sequencing depth and limit assay-specific biases, TCR repertoire library preparation and sequencing were carried out by different laboratories using diverse techniques. Leukapheresis yielded between about 0.9 and 8.9 billion PBMCs per donor. The study deeply sequenced blood TCR repertoires of about 5 healthy adults to estimate repertoire size and the extent of clonotype sharing between individuals.

The donors were healthy, HIV-negative adults with no recently reported acute infections or vaccinations. Every donor was a Caucasian adult residing in Nashville, Tennessee, USA. For unsorted samples, 100 million or so PBMCs were counted, and genomic DNA was extracted using the QIAamp DNA Blood Mini kit. Blood was collected by leukapheresis, and PBMCs were isolated by Ficoll-Histopaque density gradient centrifugation and then cryopreserved in liquid nitrogen vapor phase. Trimming removed 4 bases from V and 0 bases from J; the gene matches leave 7 bases unexplained. In the germline V gene (reference sequence), CDR1 corresponds to SGHKS and CDR2 to YYEKEE. From the cysteine up to the phenylalanine, the CDR3 has a length of 16 residues. Solely the CDR3 DNA is kept, with 48 bases framed from the first base. Study-wide conclusions, independent of this receptor: The small number of donors limited the genetic and exposure-history diversity represented. Pairwise subsampling led to the expectation that sequencing depth would affect the degree of clonotype sharing among donors. Only blood was sampled, and tissue TCR repertoires likely differ from those in blood.

On this clone itself: The antigen it recognizes is unknown. No quality values exist for individual bases; no much larger clone is one base distant.

Using the deep immunoSEQ assay, multiplex PCR amplified TCR CDR3 regions from genomic DNA. Extracted genomic DNA from each cell subset was spread evenly across all wells of several immunoSEQ 96-well plates, with each plate serving as a replicate. For unsorted PBMC, each replicate PCR was loaded with roughly 330 ng genomic DNA, equivalent to about 30,000 T cell genomes. Genomic DNA from unsorted PBMC was sequenced over ten immunoSEQ deep assay plates. Purified libraries were measured with a Qubit 3.0 fluorometer, size-checked on a Bioanalyzer 2100, and measured again with the KAPA Library Quantification kit. Each immunoSEQ 96-well plate was sequenced on its own single-read 150-cycle Illumina NextSeq 550 flow cell. Processing in the source paper ran as follows. Because the immunoSEQ output included only junctional sequences and no quality scores, the filtering could not be the same as the filtering used for full-length reads. Sequences were annotated with PyIR, a Python wrapper for IgBLAST v1.9, and V/J genes and CDR3 were assigned using IMGT germline references. Reads were removed for weak V/J assignments (E-value above 1e-6), missing CDR3, stop codons, out-of-frame junctions, or ambiguous translated residues. V3J clonotypes were defined as sequences sharing the same inferred V gene, J gene, and CDR3 amino acid sequence. Percentage overlap between repertoires was computed as shared unique clonotypes divided by the size of the smaller repertoire. Three approaches were used to assess repertoire richness: RTK rarefaction, the Chao1 estimator, and Recon v2.1 estimates of unobserved clonotypes. Sourced from immuneACCESS, this table was stored by TCRdb with only in-frame sequences that have V and J called. A share of the clones is absent; for the studies checked, an unresolved V gene accounts for under half, and the remainder has no known explanation. The V and J calls and the clone size are those of that table, but D and trimming were determined from the DNA. This sample comprises more than 450,000 clones, approximately 79% of them detected only once. The ten most abundant clones make up over 10% of the sample.

The rearranged segments are TRBV5-5 and TRBJ1-3; 7 central bases correspond to TRBD1. This TCR was sampled from a woman between 40 and 55 years old in good health. Some clones in this sample may be carry-over from other donors' samples. Sequencing was done on a sample of PBMCs. Read as DNA, the sequence is TGTGCCAGCAGCCCAGGGGGTCGGTCCTCTGGAAACACCATATATTTT. This is translated as CASSPGGRSSGNTIYF.